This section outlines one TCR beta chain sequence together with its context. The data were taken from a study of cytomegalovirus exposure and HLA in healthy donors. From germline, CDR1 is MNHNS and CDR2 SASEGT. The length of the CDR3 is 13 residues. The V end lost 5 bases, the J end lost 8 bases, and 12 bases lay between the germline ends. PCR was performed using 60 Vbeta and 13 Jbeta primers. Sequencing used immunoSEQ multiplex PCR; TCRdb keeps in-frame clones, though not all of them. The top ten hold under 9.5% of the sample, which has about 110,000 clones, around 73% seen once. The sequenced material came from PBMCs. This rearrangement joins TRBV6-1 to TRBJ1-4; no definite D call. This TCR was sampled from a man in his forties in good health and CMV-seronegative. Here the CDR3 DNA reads TGTGCCAGCAGTAGGCCTCAGCGGGAAAAACTGTTTTTT. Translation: CASSRPQREKLFF.